This T cell receptor (beta chain) was obtained from a study of blood T cell repertoires in COVID-19. Assay used: immunoSEQ multiplex PCR; TCRdb lists only in-frame clones, some missing. The table has roughly 100,000 clones, 65% to 90% seen once. The germline gives CDR1 SGHTA, CDR2 FQGNSA. This CDR3 has 16 amino acids. Trimming cost V 5 bases and J 0 bases; bases outside gene matches: 5. What was sequenced was peripheral blood. The receptor was isolated from a man aged 80 or over with acute or convalescent COVID-19. The rearrangement links TRBV7-2 to TRBJ2-4; the match to TRBD1 covers 9 bases. CDR3 DNA: TGTGCCAGCAGCCCAGGACAGGGGAGAGCCAAAAACATTCAGTACTTC. It codes for CASSPGQGRAKNIQYF.